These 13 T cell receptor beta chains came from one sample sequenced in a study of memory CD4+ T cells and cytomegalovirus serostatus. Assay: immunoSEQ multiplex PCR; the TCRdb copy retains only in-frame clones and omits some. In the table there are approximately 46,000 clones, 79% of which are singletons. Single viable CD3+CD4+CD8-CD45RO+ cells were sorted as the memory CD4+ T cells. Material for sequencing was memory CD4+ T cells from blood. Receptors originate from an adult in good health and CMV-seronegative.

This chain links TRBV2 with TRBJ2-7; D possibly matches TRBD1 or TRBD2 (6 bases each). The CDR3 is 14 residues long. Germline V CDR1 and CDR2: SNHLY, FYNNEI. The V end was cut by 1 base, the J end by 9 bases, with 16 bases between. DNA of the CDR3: TGTGCCAGCAGTGAAGGGGGGGCTGATACTGGGCAGTACTTC. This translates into CASSEGGADTGQYF.

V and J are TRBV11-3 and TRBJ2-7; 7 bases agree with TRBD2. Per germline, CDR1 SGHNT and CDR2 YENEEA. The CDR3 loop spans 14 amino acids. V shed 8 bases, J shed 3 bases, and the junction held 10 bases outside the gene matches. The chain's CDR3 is CASHDRGTNYEQYF. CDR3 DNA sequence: TGTGCCAGCCACGACCGGGGGACTAACTACGAGCAGTACTTC.

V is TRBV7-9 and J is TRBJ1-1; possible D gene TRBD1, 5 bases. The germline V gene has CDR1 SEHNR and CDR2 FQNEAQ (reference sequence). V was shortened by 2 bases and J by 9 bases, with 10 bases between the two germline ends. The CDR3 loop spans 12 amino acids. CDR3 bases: TGTGCCAGCAGCTTATTGGGGGTGCAAGCTTTCTTT. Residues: CASSLLGVQAFF.

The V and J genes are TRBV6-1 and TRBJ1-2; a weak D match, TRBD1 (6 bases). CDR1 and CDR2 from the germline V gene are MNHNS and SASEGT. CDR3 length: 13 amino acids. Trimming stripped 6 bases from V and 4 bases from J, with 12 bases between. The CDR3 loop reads CASSETGPYGYTF. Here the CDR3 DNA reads TGTGCCAGCAGCGAAACAGGGCCCTATGGCTACACCTTC.

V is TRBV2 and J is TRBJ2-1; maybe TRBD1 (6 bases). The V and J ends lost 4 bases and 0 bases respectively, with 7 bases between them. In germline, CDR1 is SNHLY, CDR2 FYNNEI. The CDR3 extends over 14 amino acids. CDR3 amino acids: CASSGGPSYNEQFF. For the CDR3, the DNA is TGTGCCAGCAGTGGGGGGCCCTCCTACAATGAGCAGTTCTTC.

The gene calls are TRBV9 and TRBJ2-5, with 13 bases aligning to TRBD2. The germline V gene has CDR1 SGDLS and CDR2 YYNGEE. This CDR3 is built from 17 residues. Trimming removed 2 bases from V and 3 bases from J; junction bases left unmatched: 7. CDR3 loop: CASSVGGTSGVKETQYF. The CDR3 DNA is TGTGCCAGCAGCGTTGGGGGGACTAGCGGGGTGAAAGAGACCCAGTACTTC.

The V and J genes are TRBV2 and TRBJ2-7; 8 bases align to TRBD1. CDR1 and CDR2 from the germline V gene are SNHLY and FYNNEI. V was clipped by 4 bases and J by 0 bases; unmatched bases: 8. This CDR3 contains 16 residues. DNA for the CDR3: TGTGCCAGCAGTGTGCCGTTACAGGGGGGCTCCTACGAGCAGTACTTC. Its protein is CASSVPLQGGSYEQYF.

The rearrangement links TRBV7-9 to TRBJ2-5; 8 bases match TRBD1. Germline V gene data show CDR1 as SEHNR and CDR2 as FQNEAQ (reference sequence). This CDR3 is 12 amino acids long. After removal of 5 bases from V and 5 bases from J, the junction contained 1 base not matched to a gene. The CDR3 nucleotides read TGTGCCAGCAGCCGGACAGGGGAGACCCAGTACTTC. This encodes CASSRTGETQYF.

In DNA, the CDR3 is TGTGCCAGCACCCGATTCACAAAAAAAAGCTACGAGCAGTACTTC. Translating it yields CASTRFTKKSYEQYF. V usage is TRBV6-5 and J usage is TRBJ2-7; D is undetermined. The CDR3 is 15 amino acids. Per germline, CDR1 MNHEY and CDR2 SVGAGI. V was pared by 7 bases and J by 3 bases, with 19 bases between.

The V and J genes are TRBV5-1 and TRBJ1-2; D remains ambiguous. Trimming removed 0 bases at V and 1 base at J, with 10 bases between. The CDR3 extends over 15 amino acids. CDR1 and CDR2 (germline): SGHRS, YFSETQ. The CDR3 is CASSLDSQGNYGYTF. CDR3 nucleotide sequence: TGCGCCAGCAGCTTGGACAGCCAAGGTAACTATGGCTACACCTTC.

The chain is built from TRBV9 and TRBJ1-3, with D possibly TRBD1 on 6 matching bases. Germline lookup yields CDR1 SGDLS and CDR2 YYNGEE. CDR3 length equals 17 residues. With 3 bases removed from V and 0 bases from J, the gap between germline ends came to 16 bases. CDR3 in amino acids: CASSAPPGQTSGNTIYF. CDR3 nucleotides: TGTGCCAGCAGCGCCCCCCCGGGACAAACCTCTGGAAACACCATATATTTT.

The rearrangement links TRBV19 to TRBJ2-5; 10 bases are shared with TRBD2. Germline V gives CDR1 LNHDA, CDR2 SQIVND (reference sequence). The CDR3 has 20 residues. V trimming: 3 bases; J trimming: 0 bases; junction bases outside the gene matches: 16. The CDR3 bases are TGTGCCAGTAGTATGGGGCGTGGGCTAGCGGGAGTCCTAGACCAAGAGACCCAGTACTTC. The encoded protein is CASSMGRGLAGVLDQETQYF.

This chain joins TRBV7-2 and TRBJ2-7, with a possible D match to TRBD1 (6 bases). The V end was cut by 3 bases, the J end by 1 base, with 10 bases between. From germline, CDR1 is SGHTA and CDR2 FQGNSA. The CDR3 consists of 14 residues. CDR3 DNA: TGTGCCAGCAGCTTTGACAGGTCTTCCTACGAGCAGTACTTC. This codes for CASSFDRSSYEQYF.